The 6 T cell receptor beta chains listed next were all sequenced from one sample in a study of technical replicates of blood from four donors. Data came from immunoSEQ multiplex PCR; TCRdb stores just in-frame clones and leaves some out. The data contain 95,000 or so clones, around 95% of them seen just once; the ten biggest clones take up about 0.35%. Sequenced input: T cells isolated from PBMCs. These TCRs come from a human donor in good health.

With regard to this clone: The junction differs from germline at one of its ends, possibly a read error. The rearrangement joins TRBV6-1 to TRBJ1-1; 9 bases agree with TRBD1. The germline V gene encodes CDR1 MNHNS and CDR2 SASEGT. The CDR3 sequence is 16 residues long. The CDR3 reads CASSEASGQGNAEAFF. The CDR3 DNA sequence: TGTGCCAGCAGTGAAGCGTCAGGACAGGGGAACGCTGAAGCTTTCTTT.

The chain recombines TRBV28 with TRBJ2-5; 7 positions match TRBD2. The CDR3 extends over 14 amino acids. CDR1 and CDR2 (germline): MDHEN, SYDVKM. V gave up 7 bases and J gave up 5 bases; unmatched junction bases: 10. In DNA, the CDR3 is TGTGCCAGCATTGGGAGGGTAGTAAGCGAGACCCAGTACTTC. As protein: CASIGRVVSETQYF.

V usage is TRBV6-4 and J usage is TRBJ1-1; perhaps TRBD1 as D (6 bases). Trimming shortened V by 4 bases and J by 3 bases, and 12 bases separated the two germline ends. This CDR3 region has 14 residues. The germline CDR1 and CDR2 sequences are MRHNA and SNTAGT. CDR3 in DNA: TGTGCCAGCAGTGGCAGGGGTGCGGACACTGAAGCTTTCTTT. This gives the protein CASSGRGADTEAFF.

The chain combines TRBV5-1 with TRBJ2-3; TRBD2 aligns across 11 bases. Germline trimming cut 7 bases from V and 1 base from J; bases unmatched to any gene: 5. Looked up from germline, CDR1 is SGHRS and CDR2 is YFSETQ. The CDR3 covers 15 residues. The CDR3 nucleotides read TGCGCCAGCGGCCTTAGCGGGAGGGGCACAGATACGCAGTATTTT. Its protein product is CASGLSGRGTDTQYF. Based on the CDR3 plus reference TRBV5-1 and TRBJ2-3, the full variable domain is KAGVTQTPRYLIKTRGQQVTLSCSPISGHRSVSWYQQTPGQGLQFLFEYFSETQRNKGNFPGRFSGRQFSNSRSEMNVSTLELGDSALYLCASGLSGRGTDTQYFGPGTRLTVL.

The CDR3 here is CASSSPLQVPNTEAFF. DNA of the CDR3: TGTGCCAGCAGTTCCCCACTCCAGGTACCGAACACTGAAGCTTTCTTT. The chain recombines TRBV28 with TRBJ1-1; D gene unclear. The CDR3 is 16 residues long. V was trimmed by 4 bases and J by 1 base, leaving 16 bases between them. Germline V lookup: CDR1 MDHEN, CDR2 SYDVKM.

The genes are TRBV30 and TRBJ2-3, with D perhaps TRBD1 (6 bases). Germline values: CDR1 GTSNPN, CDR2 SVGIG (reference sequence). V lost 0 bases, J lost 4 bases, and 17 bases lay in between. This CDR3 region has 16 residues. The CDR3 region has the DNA TGTGCCTGGAGTGTCAATCACAGGGTTGGTGCAGATACGCAGTATTTT. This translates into CAWSVNHRVGADTQYF.